The 9 T cell receptor beta chains presented below share a single source sample, sequenced in a study of Graves' ophthalmopathy and Graves' hyperthyroidism (dated by TCRdb to the late 2010s). Sequenced using an Illumina HiSeq 2000. For repertoire sequencing, the TCR beta CDR3 regions were amplified from RNA transcripts. The first round of RT-PCR was done with HTBI primers and the Qiagen OneStep RT-PCR kit, and was followed by a second round of multiplex PCR, then size selection and purification. TCRdb itself trimmed the public reads at Q25 with fastp, ran MiXCR and retained productive beta chains. Entries are consolidated by CDR3 protein sequence, retaining the most common genes and DNA. A total of about 1.2 million distinct CDR3 sequences appear in this sample, about 36% of them only once. Clones ranked in the top ten supply around 10% of the sample. Source material: peripheral blood or thyroid tissue (not recorded which). The receptors here all came from an adult man with Graves' hyperthyroidism.

This sequence joins TRBV5-1 and TRBJ1-1; 10 nucleotides agree with TRBD1. After removal of 6 bases from V and 6 bases from J, the junction contained 5 bases not matched to a gene. This CDR3 spans 13 amino acids. CDR1 SGHRS and CDR2 YFSETQ come from the germline V gene. The CDR3 sequence is CASTRDRGAEAFF. CDR3 DNA: TGCGCCAGCACCCGGGACAGGGGAGCTGAAGCTTTCTTT. Together with reference TRBV5-1 and TRBJ1-1, the CDR3 gives the full variable domain: KAGVTQTPRYLIKTRGQQVTLSCSPISGHRSVSWYQQTPGQGLQFLFEYFSETQRNKGNFPGRFSGRQFSNSRSEMNVSTLELGDSALYLCASTRDRGAEAFFGQGTRLTVV.

Notes on this clonotype: This may come from a read error, since a much larger clone is one base off. The chain employs TRBV10-3 and TRBJ2-7; 10 nucleotides agree with TRBD2. CDR3 length: 16 amino acids. CDR1 and CDR2 from the germline V gene are ENHRY and SYGVKD. J was trimmed by 5 bases and V by 5 bases; bases with no gene match: 12. CDR3 sequence (DNA): TGTGCCATCAGTTACTCGAAGGGACTAGCGTCGCACGAGCAGTACTTC. It yields the protein CAISYSKGLASHEQYF.

This clonotype was counted ten times or more. The chain joins TRBV7-8 to TRBJ2-7; 9 nucleotides agree with TRBD2. The ends lost 0 bases at V and 4 bases at J; junction bases unmatched: 7. CDR3 length equals 16 residues. The germline V gene encodes CDR1 SGHVS and CDR2 FQNEAQ. CDR3 DNA: TGTGCCAGCAGCTTAGCGCTTATAGCGGGGGTTTACGAGCAGTACTTC. Translation: CASSLALIAGVYEQYF.

There are a few counts of this clonotype. The V gene is TRBV5-1, the J gene TRBJ1-2, with TRBD1 as a possible D gene (6 bases). V dropped 0 bases and J dropped 4 bases, with 10 bases sitting between them. CDR3 length equals 14 residues. The germline gives CDR1 SGHRS, CDR2 YFSETQ. For the CDR3, the DNA is TGCGCCAGCAGCTTGGGGACAGACGGCTATGGCTACACCTTC. Translation gives CASSLGTDGYGYTF.

J is TRBJ2-1 and V is TRBV7-6; 12 bases agree with TRBD2. V trimming: 6 bases; J trimming: 10 bases; junction bases outside the gene matches: 4. Germline CDR1 and CDR2: SGHVS and FNYEAQ. The CDR3 runs 13 residues. CDR3 DNA: TGTGCCAGCAGTCGACTAGCGGGAGACGAGCAGTTCTTC. Translation: CASSRLAGDEQFF.

The rearrangement links TRBV29-1 to TRBJ2-2, with 7 positions matching TRBD1. J gave up 1 base and V 7 bases, and 9 bases lay outside the gene matches. The CDR3 totals 15 residues. From germline, CDR1 is SQVTM and CDR2 ANQGSEA. The CDR3 DNA reads TGCAGCGGAGGAACAGGGGTCATGAACACCGGGGAGCTGTTTTTT. This translates into CSGGTGVMNTGELFF.

The chain couples TRBV11-2 to TRBJ2-5; 8 bases line up with TRBD2. V was pared by 5 bases and J by 9 bases, with 11 bases of the junction left unmatched. Germline values: CDR1 SGHAT, CDR2 FQNNGV. The CDR3 has 14 amino acids. In DNA form, the CDR3 reads TGTGCCAGCAGCCTCAGGCCGGGGGGGGTTTCCCAGTACTTC. This codes for CASSLRPGGVSQYF.

This clonotype occurred many times. This chain connects TRBV9 to TRBJ1-2; maybe TRBD1 (5 bases). The CDR3 sequence is 15 residues long. The V gene lost 4 bases and the J gene lost 3 bases, with 16 bases spanning the gap. Germline CDR1 and CDR2: SGDLS and YYNGEE. DNA of the CDR3: TGTGCCAGCAGCAGGGAGGGGCGAGCGGACTATGGCTACACCTTC. This sequence encodes CASSREGRADYGYTF.

This clonotype turned up a few times. The chain recombines TRBV10-2 with TRBJ2-7, with 8 bases lining up with TRBD1. Germline trimming cut 6 bases from V and 6 bases from J; bases unmatched to any gene: 7. Germline V CDR1 and CDR2: WSHSY, SAAADI. The CDR3 sequence is 13 residues long. The CDR3 bases are TGCGCCAGCAGACCGAGGACAGGGTCCGAGCAGTACTTC. Translated, it gives CASRPRTGSEQYF.